This is a list of T cell receptor beta chains from one sample in a study of CD8+CD57+ T cells in acquired aplastic anemia. MiXCR, applied by TCRdb to the reads, yields one record per CDR3 protein. This sample has 170,000 or so distinct CDR3 sequences, with 48% found just once. Specimen: sorted CD4+, CD8+, or CD8+CD57+ T cells (not recorded which) from PBMCs. The source is a human donor with aplastic anemia. Each CDR3 is given with its conserved first and last residue. Each record gives: J gene, V gene, clone size, D gene, CDR3 DNA, CDR3 protein. D genes are given only for firm matches. Size values are once, few and many counts, or a class for expanded clones, and some rows have none.

>TRBJ2-7|TRBV7-2|many|NA
TGTGCCAGCAGCTTAGACAGCGCCCACGAGCAGTACTTC
CASSLDSAHEQYF
>TRBJ2-7|TRBV2|few|NA
TGTGCCAGTAGTCAGGGACCGACACCCTACGAGCAGTACTTC
CASSQGPTPYEQYF
>TRBJ1-1|TRBV10-1|many|NA
TGCGCCAGCAGTGAGTCGATGGGGGGCAGGCAAGCTGAAGCTTTCTTT
CASSESMGGRQAEAFF
>TRBJ2-5|TRBV12-3/TRBV12-4|NA|NA
TGTGCCAGCAGTTTAGCGAAGGGGACCCAGTACTTC
CASSLAKGTQYF
>TRBJ2-7|TRBV11-1|once|TRBD2
TGTGCCAGCAGCTCCCCGGGGGAGGGCTACGAGCAGTACTTC
CASSSPGEGYEQYF
>TRBJ2-1|TRBV9|many|TRBD2
TGTGCCAGCAGCGGGGGGACTATAAGGAATGAGCAGTTCTTC
CASSGGTIRNEQFF
>TRBJ1-3|TRBV5-5|many|TRBD1
TGTGCCAGCAGCCCAGGGGACAGCTCTGGAAACACCATATATTTT
CASSPGDSSGNTIYF
>TRBJ2-5|TRBV5-1|NA|NA
TGCGCCAGCAGCTCCGGGGCTAGCTCCCCGGGGGAGACCCAGTACTTC
CASSSGASSPGETQYF
>TRBJ2-6|TRBV2|once|NA
TGTGCCAGCAGTGCAGGCGGTGGGGCCAACGTCCTGACTTTC
CASSAGGGANVLTF
>TRBJ2-1|TRBV10-1|NA|NA
TGCGCCAGCAGTGAGTCGAGGGGGTTAACGAATGAGCAGTTCTTC
CASSESRGLTNEQFF
>TRBJ2-7|TRBV27|NA|TRBD2
TGTGCCAGCAGTTCCGGGACTAGCGGCCTACTCTACGAGCAGTACTTC
CASSSGTSGLLYEQYF
>TRBJ1-5|TRBV7-9|NA|NA
TGTGCCAGCAGCTCCGGAGGTCAGCCCCAGCATTTT
CASSSGGQPQHF
>TRBJ2-5|TRBV6-1|many|TRBD2
TGTGCCAGCAGTGAAGGTCCCGGCGGGGGTCACGAGACCCAGTACTTC
CASSEGPGGGHETQYF
>TRBJ1-1|TRBV10-3|few|TRBD1
TGTGCCATCAGTGAGCCCTCGCGGGACAGGGTAGCTGAAGCTTTCTTT
CAISEPSRDRVAEAFF
>TRBJ2-1|TRBV9|many|TRBD1
TGTGCCAGCAGCGTAGAGTACGGACAGGGGACGGATGAGCAGTTCTTC
CASSVEYGQGTDEQFF
>TRBJ2-1|TRBV15|NA|NA
TGTGCCACCAGCAGAGTCGGACAGAGTTACAATGAGCAGTTCTTC
CATSRVGQSYNEQFF
>TRBJ1-2|TRBV19|many|TRBD1
TGTGCCAGTAGTATAGAGACGGACAGGGGCCTTACTAACTATGGCTACACCTTC
CASSIETDRGLTNYGYTF
>TRBJ2-2|TRBV30|NA|TRBD1
TGTGCGGAAGAAAAAGGACAGGGGATCGGGGAGCTGTTTTTT
CAEEKGQGIGELFF
>TRBJ2-1|TRBV15|many|TRBD2
TGTGCCACCAGCAGAGAAGGTAGCGGGAGCTCCTACAATGAGCAGTTCTTC
CATSREGSGSSYNEQFF
>TRBJ2-7|TRBV11-2|many|NA
TGTGCCAGCAGTTTAGATGGAGGGATCGGTTACGAGCAGTACTTC
CASSLDGGIGYEQYF
>TRBJ2-3|TRBV3-1|NA|NA
TGTGTCAGCAGCCAAGAAATTAGCGGTAGCACAGATACGCAGTATTTT
CVSSQEISGSTDTQYF
>TRBJ1-2|TRBV9|NA|NA
TGTGCCAGCAGCGAGCCCGGTTATGGTCCGAGGAGTGGCTACACCTTC
CASSEPGYGPRSGYTF
>TRBJ2-1|TRBV7-7|NA|NA
TGTGCCAGCAGCTCCCAACCCGGGACTCGATACAATGAGCAGTTCTTC
CASSSQPGTRYNEQFF
>TRBJ2-5|TRBV6-1|many|TRBD2
TGTGCCAGCAGGGGACTAGCGGGGTACCAAGAGACCCAGTACTTC
CASRGLAGYQETQYF
>TRBJ1-1|TRBV20-1|many|NA
TGCAGTGCTACGCACTTGGACATGAATACTGAAGCTTTCTTT
CSATHLDMNTEAFF